These 21 T cell receptor beta chains were sequenced from one sample in a study of cytomegalovirus exposure and HLA in healthy donors. The PCR was carried out with 60 Vbeta primers and 13 Jbeta primers. The table came from immunoSEQ multiplex PCR; TCRdb's copy has only in-frame clones and leaves some out. The sample consists of about 140,000 clones, just under 80% of them appearing once. Sequencing was done on a sample of PBMCs. All receptors derive from a man aged 25 to 45 in good health.

The rearrangement uses TRBV25-1 and TRBJ2-7; 12 nucleotides align to TRBD2. V was clipped by 6 bases and J by 4 bases; unmatched bases: 1. CDR1 and CDR2 (germline): MGHDK, SYGVNS. The CDR3 extends over 13 amino acids. The chain's CDR3 is CASRLAGGYEQYF. Written as DNA, the CDR3 is TGTGCCAGCAGACTAGCGGGAGGTTACGAGCAGTACTTC.

This chain uses TRBV19 with TRBJ2-7; 10 positions agree with TRBD2. The CDR3 has 17 residues. In germline, CDR1 is LNHDA, CDR2 SQIVND (reference sequence). V lost 3 bases to trimming and J lost 3 bases; unmatched junction nucleotides: 11. The CDR3 region is CASSIASGSQSLYEQYF. DNA for the CDR3: TGTGCCAGTAGTATCGCTAGCGGGAGTCAGTCTCTCTACGAGCAGTACTTC.

Points on this clone: Compared with germline, one end of the junction differs, possibly owing to a read error. V and J are TRBV13 and TRBJ1-4; 8 nucleotides match TRBD1. CDR3 length: 15 amino acids. Germline CDR1 and CDR2: PRHDT and FYEKMQ (reference sequence). DNA for the CDR3: TGTGCCAGCAGCTTATCAGGGGGCTATCGTGAAGAACTGTTTTTT. Translation gives CASSLSGGYREELFF.

The chain is built from TRBV5-4 and TRBJ2-7; the match to TRBD1 covers 12 bases. Germline CDR1 SGHNT, CDR2 YYREEE (reference sequence). The CDR3 has 15 residues. The junction had 9 bases not matched to a gene; V was cut back by 4 bases and J by 7 bases. CDR3 protein: CASSAPGQGAREQYF. DNA of the CDR3: TGTGCCAGCAGCGCGCCGGGACAGGGGGCGCGAGAGCAGTACTTC.

This clone occurred once. The chain uses TRBV7-9 and TRBJ2-7; D gene ambiguous. Germline V gene data show CDR1 as SEHNR and CDR2 as FQNEAQ (reference sequence). The CDR3 runs to 12 residues. V was clipped by 1 base and J by 9 bases, with 10 bases between them. CDR3 amino acids: CASSLDSFGQYF. As DNA, the CDR3 is TGTGCCAGCAGCTTAGACAGCTTCGGGCAGTACTTC.

The chain links TRBV7-9 to TRBJ2-1; 9 bases agree with TRBD2. Germline CDR1 and CDR2: SEHNR and FQNEAQ (reference sequence). V trimming: 6 bases; J trimming: 9 bases; junction bases outside the gene matches: 15. The CDR3 spans 16 residues. Written as DNA, the CDR3 is TGTGCCAGCAGTCTAGCGGGGCAAACTCCGCCGGGTGAGCAGTTCTTC. It codes for CASSLAGQTPPGEQFF.

The V and J genes are TRBV2 and TRBJ1-5; D perhaps matches TRBD1 (5 bases). Germline CDR1 reads SNHLY; CDR2 reads FYNNEI. This CDR3 has 15 amino acids. V shed 7 bases and J shed 0 bases, with 13 bases lying between them. The CDR3 reads CASTRQSYSNQPQHF. In DNA, the CDR3 is TGTGCCAGCACCAGACAGTCTTATAGCAATCAGCCCCAGCATTTT.

This clone was seen a few times. The rearrangement links TRBV2 to TRBJ2-1; the match to TRBD2 covers 11 bases. This CDR3 comprises 16 residues. With 6 bases clipped from V and 5 bases from J, the junction kept 9 bases outside the gene matches. Per the germline V gene, CDR1 is SNHLY and CDR2 is FYNNEI. In DNA form, the CDR3 reads TGTGCCAGCAGCACGTTGATGGGACTAGCGGACAATGAGCAGTTCTTC. This encodes CASSTLMGLADNEQFF.

The chain's CDR3 is CARGAGGNTGELFF. The CDR3 nucleotides read TGTGCCAGGGGAGCGGGAGGGAACACCGGGGAGCTGTTTTTT. V is TRBV2 and J is TRBJ2-2; TRBD2 agrees at 9 bases. Germline V gene lookup returns CDR1 SNHLY and CDR2 FYNNEI. V lost 9 bases and J lost 1; bases outside the gene matches: 3. CDR3 length equals 14 residues.

The chain has TRBV30 and TRBJ1-1; TRBD1 aligns across 7 bases. Looked up from germline, CDR1 is GTSNPN and CDR2 is SVGIG (reference sequence). This CDR3 is 14 amino acids long. The V gene end was trimmed by 2 bases and the J gene end by 0 bases; junction bases not matched to a gene: 3. Here the CDR3 DNA reads TGTGCCTGGAGTAGAGGACAGGTGAACACTGAAGCTTTCTTT. Translation gives CAWSRGQVNTEAFF. Supplemented by reference TRBV30 and TRBJ1-1, the full variable domain reads SQTIHQWPATLVQPVGSPLSLECTVEGTSNPNLYWYRQAAGRGLQLLFYSVGIGQISSEVPQNLSASRPQDRQFILSSKKLLLSDSGFYLCAWSRGQVNTEAFFGQGTRLTVV.

This chain joins TRBV25-1 and TRBJ1-2, with unresolved D. The CDR3 is 12 residues long. Germline V gene sequence: CDR1 MGHDK, CDR2 SYGVNS. The germline V and J ends were trimmed by 3 bases and 8 bases, with 10 bases remaining between them. The CDR3 DNA is TGTGCCAGCAGTGATCGGGGAATCGGCTACACCTTC. Translating gives CASSDRGIGYTF.

This chain links TRBV28 with TRBJ1-1; D is unresolved. The CDR3 has 13 amino acids. The ends were cut back, 7 bases at V and 4 bases at J, with 13 bases in the middle. Germline lookup yields CDR1 MDHEN and CDR2 SYDVKM. CDR3 sequence (DNA): TGTGCCAGCAATCTCCGGGGTAGCACTGAAGCTTTCTTT. Protein: CASNLRGSTEAFF.

The chain combines TRBV5-6 with TRBJ2-7, with D uncertain. Deletions cut 0 bases from V and 2 bases from J, with 9 bases between. Per germline, CDR1 SGHDT and CDR2 YYEEEE. The CDR3 loop spans 14 amino acids. Here the CDR3 reads CASSLEAAAYEQYF. CDR3 sequence (DNA): TGTGCCAGCAGCTTGGAAGCTGCCGCCTACGAGCAGTACTTC.

This clone was detected only once. At one end, the junction sequence differs from germline, possibly due to a read error. The chain links TRBV19 to TRBJ1-5, with 10 bases matching TRBD1. The CDR3 spans 17 residues. In germline, CDR1 is LNHDA, CDR2 SQIVND (reference sequence). The CDR3 DNA follows: TGTGCCAGTAGTATGACGGGACAGGGGCATAGCAATCAGCTCCAGCATTTT. Translating gives CASSMTGQGHSNQLQHF.

This clone was counted a few times. This chain uses TRBV25-1 with TRBJ2-1, with D perhaps matching TRBD1 (5 bases). V lost 3 bases and J 3 bases, leaving 9 bases between the germline ends. CDR3 length equals 14 residues. The germline V gene has CDR1 MGHDK and CDR2 SYGVNS. The CDR3 DNA sequence: TGTGCCAGCAGTGACGGACACCTCTACAATGAGCAGTTCTTC. Protein: CASSDGHLYNEQFF.

The V and J genes are TRBV5-8 and TRBJ1-5; D might be TRBD1 (6 bases). The ends were cut back, 3 bases at V and 1 base at J, with 17 bases in the middle. The germline gives CDR1 SGHTS, CDR2 YDEGEE. The CDR3 is made up of 17 amino acids. In DNA, the CDR3 is TGTGCCAGCAGCTCGATGGCCTGGACAGCGAGCAATCAGCCCCAGCATTTT. Protein product: CASSSMAWTASNQPQHF.

This chain joins TRBV6-6 and TRBJ2-1; D might be TRBD1 (6 bases). Germline lookup yields CDR1 MNHNY and CDR2 SVGAGI (reference sequence). The CDR3 extends over 12 amino acids. Trimming removed 7 bases at V and 6 bases at J, with 10 bases between. The CDR3 DNA sequence: TGTGCCAGCACCCGAGGGGGCAATGAGCAGTTCTTC. It translates to CASTRGGNEQFF.

The chain combines TRBV9 with TRBJ2-7; tentative D call: TRBD2 (6 bases). Germline V CDR1 and CDR2: SGDLS, YYNGEE. The V end lost 3 bases, the J end lost 3 bases, and 10 bases lay between the germline ends. This CDR3 spans 13 amino acids. CDR3 amino acids: CASSASDHYEQYF. In DNA, the CDR3 is TGTGCCAGCAGCGCTAGCGACCACTACGAGCAGTACTTC.

This clone was detected only once. The V gene is TRBV27, the J gene TRBJ2-7, with 10 bases that match TRBD1. Germline CDR1 and CDR2: MNHEY and SMNVEV (reference sequence). This CDR3 has 14 amino acids. Unmatched junction bases numbered 7, after V lost 5 bases and J lost 6 bases. The CDR3 region is CASSPRDRGLEQYF. The CDR3 DNA reads TGTGCCAGCAGTCCGCGGGACAGGGGCCTCGAGCAGTACTTC.

CDR3 sequence (DNA): TGTGCCAGCAGCGTGGACTATTCCTACGAGCAGTACTTC. Protein product: CASSVDYSYEQYF. The V and J genes are TRBV9 and TRBJ2-7; D might be TRBD2 (6 bases). The CDR3 is 13 residues long. Germline-derived CDR1 and CDR2 are SGDLS and YYNGEE. V lost 2 bases and J lost 1, with 7 bases in between.

V and J are TRBV5-6 and TRBJ1-5; a weak D match, TRBD1 (5 bases). Germline V gene sequence: CDR1 SGHDT, CDR2 YYEEEE. CDR3 length: 16 residues. V was trimmed by 0 bases and J by 3 bases, leaving 13 bases between them. Here the CDR3 DNA reads TGTGCCAGCAGCTTGGGGCCGCGACAGTTCAATCAGCCCCAGCATTTT. Translation gives CASSLGPRQFNQPQHF.